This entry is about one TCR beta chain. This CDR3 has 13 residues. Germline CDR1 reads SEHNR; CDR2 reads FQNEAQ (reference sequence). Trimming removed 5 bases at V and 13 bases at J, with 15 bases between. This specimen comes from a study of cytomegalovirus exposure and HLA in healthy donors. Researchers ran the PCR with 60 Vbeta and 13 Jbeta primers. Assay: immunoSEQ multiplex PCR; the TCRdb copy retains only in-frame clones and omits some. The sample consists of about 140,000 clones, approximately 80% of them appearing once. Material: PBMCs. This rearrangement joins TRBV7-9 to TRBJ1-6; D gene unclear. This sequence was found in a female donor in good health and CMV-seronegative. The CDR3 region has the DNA TGTGCCAGCAGCCCTACCTCAGGTCCTCCCCTCCACTTT. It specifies CASSPTSGPPLHF.